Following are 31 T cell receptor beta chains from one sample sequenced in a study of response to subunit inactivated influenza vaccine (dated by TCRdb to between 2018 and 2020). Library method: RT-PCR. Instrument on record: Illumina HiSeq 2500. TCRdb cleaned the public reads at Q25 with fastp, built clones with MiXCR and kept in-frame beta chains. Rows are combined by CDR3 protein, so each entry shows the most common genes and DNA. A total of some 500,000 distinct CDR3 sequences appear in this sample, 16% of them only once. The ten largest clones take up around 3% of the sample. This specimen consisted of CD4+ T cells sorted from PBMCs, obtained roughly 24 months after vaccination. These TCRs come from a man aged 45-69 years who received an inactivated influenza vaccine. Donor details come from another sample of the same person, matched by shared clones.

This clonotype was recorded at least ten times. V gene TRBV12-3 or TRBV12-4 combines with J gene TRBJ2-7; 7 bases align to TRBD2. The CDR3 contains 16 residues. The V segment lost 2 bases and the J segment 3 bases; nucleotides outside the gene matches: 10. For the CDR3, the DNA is TGTGCCAGCAGTTTATTTCTAGGGGAGGGCATCTACGAGCAGTACTTC. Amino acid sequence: CASSLFLGEGIYEQYF.

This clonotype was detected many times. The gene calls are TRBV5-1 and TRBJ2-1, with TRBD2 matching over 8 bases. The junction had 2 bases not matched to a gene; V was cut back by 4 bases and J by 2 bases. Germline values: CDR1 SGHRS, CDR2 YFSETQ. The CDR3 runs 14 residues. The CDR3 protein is CASSISGTYNEQFF. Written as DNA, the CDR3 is TGCGCCAGCAGCATTAGCGGGACCTACAATGAGCAGTTCTTC.

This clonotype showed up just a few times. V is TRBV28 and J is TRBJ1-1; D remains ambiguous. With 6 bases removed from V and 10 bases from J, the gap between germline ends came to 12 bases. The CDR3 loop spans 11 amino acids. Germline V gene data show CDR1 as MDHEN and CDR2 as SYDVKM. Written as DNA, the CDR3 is TGTGCCAGCAGCCCGCTCGGAGCAGCTTTCTTT. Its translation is CASSPLGAAFF.

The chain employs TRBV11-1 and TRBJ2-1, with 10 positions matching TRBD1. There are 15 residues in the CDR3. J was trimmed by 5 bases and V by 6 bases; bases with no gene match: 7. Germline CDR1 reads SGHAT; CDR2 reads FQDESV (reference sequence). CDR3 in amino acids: CASRPGTGVHNEQFF. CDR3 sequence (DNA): TGTGCCAGCAGACCAGGGACAGGGGTACACAATGAGCAGTTCTTC.

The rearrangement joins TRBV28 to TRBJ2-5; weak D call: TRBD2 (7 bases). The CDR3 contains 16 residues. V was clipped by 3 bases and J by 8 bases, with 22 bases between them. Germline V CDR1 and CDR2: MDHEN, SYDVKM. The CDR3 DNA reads TGTGCCAGCAGTTTTGCATCGGGCGGGAGAGGGGGAACCCAGTACTTC. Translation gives CASSFASGGRGGTQYF. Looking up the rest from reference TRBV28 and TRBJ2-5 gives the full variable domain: DVKVTQSSRYLVKRTGEKVFLECVQDMDHENMFWYRQDPGLGLRLIYFSYDVKMKEKGDIPEGYSVSREKKERFSLILESASTNQTSMYLCASSFASGGRGGTQYFGPGTRLLVL.

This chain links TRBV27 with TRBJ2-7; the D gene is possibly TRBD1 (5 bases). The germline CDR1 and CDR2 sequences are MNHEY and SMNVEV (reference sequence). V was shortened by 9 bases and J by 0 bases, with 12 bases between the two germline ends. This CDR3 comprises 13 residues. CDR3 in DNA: TGTGCCAGTAAAAGGGGTCGCTCCTACGAGCAGTACTTC. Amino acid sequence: CASKRGRSYEQYF.

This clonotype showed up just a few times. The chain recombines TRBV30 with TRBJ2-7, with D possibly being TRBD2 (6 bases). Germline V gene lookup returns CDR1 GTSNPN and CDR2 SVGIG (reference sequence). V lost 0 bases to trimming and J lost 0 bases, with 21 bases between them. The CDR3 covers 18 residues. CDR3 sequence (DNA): TGTGCCTGGAGTGTCTCGCAGTTGTGGCGGGAAAGCTCCTACGAGCAGTACTTC. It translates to CAWSVSQLWRESSYEQYF.

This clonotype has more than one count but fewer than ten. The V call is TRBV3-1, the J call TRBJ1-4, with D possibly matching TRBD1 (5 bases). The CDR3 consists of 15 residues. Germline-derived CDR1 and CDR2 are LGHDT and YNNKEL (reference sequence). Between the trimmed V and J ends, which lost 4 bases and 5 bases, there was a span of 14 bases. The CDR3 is CASSPGRRRNEKLFF. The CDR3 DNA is TGTGCCAGCAGCCCGGGACGCCGGCGGAATGAAAAACTGTTTTTT.

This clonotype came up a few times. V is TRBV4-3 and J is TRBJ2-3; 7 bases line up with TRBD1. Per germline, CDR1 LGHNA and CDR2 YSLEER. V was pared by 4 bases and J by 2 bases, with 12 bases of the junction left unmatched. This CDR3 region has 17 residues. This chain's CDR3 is CASSPNPRGLATDTQYF. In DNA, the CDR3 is TGCGCCAGCAGCCCAAATCCCAGGGGGTTGGCCACAGATACGCAGTATTTT.

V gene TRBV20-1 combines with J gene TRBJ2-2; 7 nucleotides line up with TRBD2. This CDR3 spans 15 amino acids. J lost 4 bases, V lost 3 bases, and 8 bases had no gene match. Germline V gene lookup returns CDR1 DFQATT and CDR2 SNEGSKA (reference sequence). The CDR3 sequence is CSASAGGSVTGELFF. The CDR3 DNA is TGCAGTGCTAGTGCTGGCGGGAGCGTCACCGGGGAGCTGTTTTTT.

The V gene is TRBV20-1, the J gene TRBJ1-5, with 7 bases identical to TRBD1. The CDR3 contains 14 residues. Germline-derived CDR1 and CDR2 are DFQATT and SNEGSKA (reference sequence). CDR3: CRARQGGSNQPQHF. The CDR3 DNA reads TGCAGGGCGAGGCAGGGGGGTAGCAATCAGCCCCAGCATTTT.

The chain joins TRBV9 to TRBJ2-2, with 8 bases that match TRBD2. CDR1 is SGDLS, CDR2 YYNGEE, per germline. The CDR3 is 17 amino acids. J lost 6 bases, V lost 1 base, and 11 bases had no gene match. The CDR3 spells CASSVSTGGWQAGELFF. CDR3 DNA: TGTGCCAGCAGCGTATCAACGGGAGGGTGGCAGGCCGGGGAGCTGTTTTTT.

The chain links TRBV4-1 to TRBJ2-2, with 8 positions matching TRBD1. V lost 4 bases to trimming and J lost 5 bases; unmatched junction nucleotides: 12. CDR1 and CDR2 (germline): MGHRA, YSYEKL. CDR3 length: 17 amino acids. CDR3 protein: CASSPGQVRRKTGELFF. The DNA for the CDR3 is TGCGCCAGCAGCCCGGGACAGGTCCGGAGAAAAACCGGGGAGCTGTTTTTT.

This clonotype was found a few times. The CDR3 DNA reads TGTGCCAGCAGACTTACTAGCCCCCGGGATACGCAGTATTTT. Its translation is CASRLTSPRDTQYF. The V and J genes are TRBV28 and TRBJ2-3; D is possibly TRBD2 (6 bases). The length of the CDR3 is 14 residues. Trimming shortened V by 6 bases and J by 6 bases, and 16 bases separated the two germline ends. Germline CDR1 is MDHEN and CDR2 is SYDVKM.

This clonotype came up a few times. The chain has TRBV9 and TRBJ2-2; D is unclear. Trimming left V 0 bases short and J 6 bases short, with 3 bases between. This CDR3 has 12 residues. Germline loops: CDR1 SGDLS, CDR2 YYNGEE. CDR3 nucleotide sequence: TGTGCCAGCAGCGTAGCCCCCGGGGAGCTGTTTTTT. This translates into CASSVAPGELFF.

The DNA of the CDR3 is TGCGCCAGCAGCCAAGTCAAAGGCCACTATGGCTACACCTTC. Its translation: CASSQVKGHYGYTF. V usage is TRBV4-1 and J usage is TRBJ1-2; no definite D call. The CDR3 has 14 residues. V lost 1 base and J lost 3, with 9 bases in between. CDR1 is MGHRA, CDR2 YSYEKL, per germline.

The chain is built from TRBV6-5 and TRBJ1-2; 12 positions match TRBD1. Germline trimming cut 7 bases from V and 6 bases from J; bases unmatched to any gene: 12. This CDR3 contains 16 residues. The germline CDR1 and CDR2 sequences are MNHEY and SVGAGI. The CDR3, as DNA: TGTGCCAGCATTAGGTCTCCGGGACAGGGGGCGGATGGCTACACCTTC. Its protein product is CASIRSPGQGADGYTF.

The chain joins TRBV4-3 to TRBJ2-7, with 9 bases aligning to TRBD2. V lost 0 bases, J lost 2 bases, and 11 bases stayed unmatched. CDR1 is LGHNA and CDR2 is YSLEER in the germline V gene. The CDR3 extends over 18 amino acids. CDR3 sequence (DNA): TGCGCCAGCAGCCAAGATCTCCAGAGACTAGCGGCGACCTACGAGCAGTACTTC. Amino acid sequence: CASSQDLQRLAATYEQYF.

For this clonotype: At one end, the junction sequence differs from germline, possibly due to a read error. The CDR3 DNA reads as TGCGCCAGCAGCCAAGCGGGGGCCGGGAACACTGAAGCCTTATTT. Amino acids: CASSQAGAGNTEALF. The chain has TRBV4-3 and TRBJ1-1, with D tentatively TRBD1 (6 bases). The CDR3 is made up of 15 amino acids. Germline CDR1 LGHNA, CDR2 YSLEER.

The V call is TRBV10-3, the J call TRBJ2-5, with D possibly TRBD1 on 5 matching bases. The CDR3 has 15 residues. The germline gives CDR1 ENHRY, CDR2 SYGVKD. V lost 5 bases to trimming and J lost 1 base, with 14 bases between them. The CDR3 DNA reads TGTGCCATCAGTCAAGACCCAGGGTTCCAAGAGACCCAGTACTTC. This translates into CAISQDPGFQETQYF.

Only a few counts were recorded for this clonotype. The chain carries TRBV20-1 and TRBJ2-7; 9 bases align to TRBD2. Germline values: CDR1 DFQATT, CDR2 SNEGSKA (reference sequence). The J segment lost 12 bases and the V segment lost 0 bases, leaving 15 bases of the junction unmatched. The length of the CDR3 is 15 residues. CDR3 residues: CSARDLLAGLSSTYF. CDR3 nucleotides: TGCAGTGCTAGAGATCTCCTAGCGGGGTTGTCTTCCACGTACTTC.

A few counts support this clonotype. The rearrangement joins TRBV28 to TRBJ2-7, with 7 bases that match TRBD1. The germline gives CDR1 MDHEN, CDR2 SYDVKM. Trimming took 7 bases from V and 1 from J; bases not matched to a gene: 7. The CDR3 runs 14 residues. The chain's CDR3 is CASTTTGPSYEQYF. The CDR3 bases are TGTGCCAGCACCACGACAGGGCCTTCCTACGAGCAGTACTTC. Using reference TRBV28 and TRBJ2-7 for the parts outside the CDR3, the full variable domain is DVKVTQSSRYLVKRTGEKVFLECVQDMDHENMFWYRQDPGLGLRLIYFSYDVKMKEKGDIPEGYSVSREKKERFSLILESASTNQTSMYLCASTTTGPSYEQYFGPGTRLTVT.

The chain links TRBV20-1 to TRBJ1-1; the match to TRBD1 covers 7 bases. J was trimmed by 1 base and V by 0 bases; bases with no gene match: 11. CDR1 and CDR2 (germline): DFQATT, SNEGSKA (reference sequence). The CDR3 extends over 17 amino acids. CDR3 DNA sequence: TGCAGTGCTAGAGATCGCGGAGGGGGCGGAAGGAACACTGAAGCTTTCTTT. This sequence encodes CSARDRGGGGRNTEAFF.

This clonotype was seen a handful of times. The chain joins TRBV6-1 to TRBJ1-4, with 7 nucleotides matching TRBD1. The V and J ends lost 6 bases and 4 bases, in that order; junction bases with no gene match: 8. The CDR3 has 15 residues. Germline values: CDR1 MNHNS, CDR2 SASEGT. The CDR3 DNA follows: TGTGCCAGCAGCCGACGGTCAGGGGGTAATGAAAAACTGTTTTTT. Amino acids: CASSRRSGGNEKLFF.

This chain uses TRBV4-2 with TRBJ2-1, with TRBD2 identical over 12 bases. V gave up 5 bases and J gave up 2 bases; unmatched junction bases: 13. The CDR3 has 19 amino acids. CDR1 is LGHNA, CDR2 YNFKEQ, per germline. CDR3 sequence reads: CASSAPGTSGFSTYNEQFF. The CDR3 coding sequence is TGTGCCAGCAGCGCTCCCGGGACTAGCGGGTTCTCTACCTACAATGAGCAGTTCTTC.

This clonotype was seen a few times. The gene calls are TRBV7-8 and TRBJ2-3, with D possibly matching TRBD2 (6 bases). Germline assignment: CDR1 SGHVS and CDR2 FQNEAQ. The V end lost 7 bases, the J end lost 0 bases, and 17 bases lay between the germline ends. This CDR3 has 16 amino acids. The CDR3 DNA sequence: TGTGCCAGCACCTTCATCGGGGGTCCGAGCACAGATACGCAGTATTTT. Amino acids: CASTFIGGPSTDTQYF.

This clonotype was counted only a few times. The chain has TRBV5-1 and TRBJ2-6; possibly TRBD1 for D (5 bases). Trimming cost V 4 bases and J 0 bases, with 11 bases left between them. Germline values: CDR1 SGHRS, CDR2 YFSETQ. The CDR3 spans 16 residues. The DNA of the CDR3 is TGCGCCAGCAGCCCTGGGGCCTACTCTGGGGCCAACGTCCTGACTTTC. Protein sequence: CASSPGAYSGANVLTF.

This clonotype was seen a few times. In DNA, the CDR3 is TGCGCCAGCAGCTACGGGGGTGGAGATACGCAGTATTTT. This encodes CASSYGGGDTQYF. The chain recombines TRBV5-1 with TRBJ2-3, with D maybe TRBD2 (6 bases). CDR1 is SGHRS, CDR2 YFSETQ, per germline. Trimming removed 3 bases at V and 5 bases at J, with 10 bases between. CDR3 length equals 13 residues.

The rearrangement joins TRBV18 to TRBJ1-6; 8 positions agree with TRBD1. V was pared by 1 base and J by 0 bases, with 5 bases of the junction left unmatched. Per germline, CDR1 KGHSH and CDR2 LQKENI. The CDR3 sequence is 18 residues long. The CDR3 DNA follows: TGTGCCAGCTCACCACGGGGACAGGCGTCCTCCTATAATTCACCCCTCCACTTT. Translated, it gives CASSPRGQASSYNSPLHF.

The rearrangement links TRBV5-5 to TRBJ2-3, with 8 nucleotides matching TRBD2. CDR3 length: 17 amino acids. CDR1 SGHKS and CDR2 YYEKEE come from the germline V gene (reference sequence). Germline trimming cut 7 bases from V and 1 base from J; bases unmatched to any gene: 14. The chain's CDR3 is CASSAQSGGHRTDTQYF. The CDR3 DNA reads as TGTGCCAGCTCCGCCCAGAGCGGGGGCCACCGCACAGATACGCAGTATTTT. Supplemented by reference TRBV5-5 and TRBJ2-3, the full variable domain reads DAGVTQSPTHLIKTRGQQVTLRCSPISGHKSVSWYQQVLGQGPQFIFQYYEKEERGRGNFPDRFSARQFPNYSSELNVNALLLGDSALYLCASSAQSGGHRTDTQYFGPGTRLTVL.

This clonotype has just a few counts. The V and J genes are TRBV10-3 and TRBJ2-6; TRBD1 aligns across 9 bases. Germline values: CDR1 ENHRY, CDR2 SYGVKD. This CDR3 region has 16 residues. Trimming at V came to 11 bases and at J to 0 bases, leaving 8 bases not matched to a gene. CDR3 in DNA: TGTGCCTCCAGTAGACAGGGGGTCTCTGGGGCCAACGTCCTGACTTTC. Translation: CASSRQGVSGANVLTF.